One sample yielded the 24 T cell receptor beta chains listed below, sequenced in a study of CD8+ T cells in alopecia areata. Following extraction, RNA underwent reverse transcription to cDNA, which served as the sequencing template. Some clones are missing from TCRdb's copy, which holds only in-frame ones; the method was immunoSEQ multiplex PCR. Seen here are roughly 250,000 clones, under 70% observed once, and the top ten hold approximately 1.2%. Sequenced material: CD4+ T cells sorted from blood, taken at week 0. These receptors all come from a human donor with alopecia areata.

This clone was observed a few times. Here the CDR3 DNA reads TGTGCCAGCAGCTTGCCGGGATCAACGGGCACTGAAGCTTTCTTT. This sequence encodes CASSLPGSTGTEAFF. This chain links TRBV5-4 with TRBJ1-1; D gene ambiguous. V was trimmed by 1 base and J by 4 bases, leaving 14 bases between them. The germline gives CDR1 SGHNT, CDR2 YYREEE (reference sequence). The CDR3 runs 15 residues. The full variable domain, with the rest looked up from reference TRBV5-4 and TRBJ1-1, is ETGVTQSPTHLIKTRGQQVTLRCSSQSGHNTVSWYQQALGQGPQFIFQYYREEENGRGNFPPRFSGLQFPNYSSELNVNALELDDSALYLCASSLPGSTGTEAFFGQGTRLTVV.

The rearrangement uses TRBV29-1 and TRBJ1-2; D gene unclear. This CDR3 comprises 13 residues. The germline V gene encodes CDR1 SQVTM and CDR2 ANQGSEA. V lost 4 bases and J lost 7, with 16 bases in between. The CDR3 DNA is TGCAGCGTTGTAGGGTTTTCGTCGGGTGGCTACACCTTC. This gives the protein CSVVGFSSGGYTF.

The chain carries TRBV30 and TRBJ1-2, with D uncertain. Trimming left V 5 bases short and J 4 bases short, with 8 bases between. The length of the CDR3 is 11 residues. The germline CDR1 and CDR2 sequences are GTSNPN and SVGIG (reference sequence). CDR3: CAWARTYGYTF. As DNA, the CDR3 is TGTGCCTGGGCCCGGACCTATGGCTACACCTTC.

The J gene is TRBJ2-1, the V gene TRBV7-2; D unclear. Per the germline V gene, CDR1 is SGHTA and CDR2 is FQGNSA. The CDR3 has 14 amino acids. Between the trimmed V and J ends, which lost 1 base and 3 bases, there was a span of 7 bases. The CDR3 loop is CASSLELLYNEQFF. In nucleotides, the CDR3 is TGTGCCAGCAGCTTAGAACTCCTCTACAATGAGCAGTTCTTC. Full variable domain (remainder filled in from reference TRBV7-2 and TRBJ2-1): GAGVSQSPSNKVTEKGKDVELRCDPISGHTALYWYRQSLGQGLEFLIYFQGNSAPDKSGLPSDRFSAERTGGSVSTLTIQRTQQEDSAVYLCASSLELLYNEQFFGPGTRLTVL.

A single count supports this clone. The chain's CDR3 is CASSRYRSSGNTIYF. CDR3 bases: TGTGCCAGCAGTAGGTACCGGTCCTCTGGAAACACCATATATTTT. This chain joins TRBV6-5 and TRBJ1-3; D is ambiguous. Germline V lookup: CDR1 MNHEY, CDR2 SVGAGI. V was shortened by 5 bases and J by 0 bases, with 11 bases between the two germline ends. The CDR3 loop spans 15 amino acids.

The chain has TRBV27 and TRBJ1-5; D may be TRBD1 (5 bases). V shed 6 bases and J shed 2 bases, with 17 bases lying between them. The CDR3 has 16 residues. Germline V gene lookup returns CDR1 MNHEY and CDR2 SMNVEV (reference sequence). This CDR3 reads CASRPPGGAGNQPQHF. In DNA, the CDR3 is TGTGCCAGCAGACCCCCGGGGGGTGCGGGCAATCAGCCCCAGCATTTT.

This clone was detected a few times. The genes are TRBV29-1 and TRBJ2-1, with 9 nucleotides matching TRBD1. The CDR3 contains 14 residues. Germline V lookup: CDR1 SQVTM, CDR2 ANQGSEA. V shed 0 bases, J shed 8 bases, and the junction held 5 bases outside the gene matches. The CDR3 DNA follows: TGCAGCGTTGAAGAACCGGGACAGGGCTATGAGCAGTTCTTC. It translates to CSVEEPGQGYEQFF.

The chain links TRBV13 to TRBJ2-7; TRBD1 matches at 9 bases. The ends lost 4 bases at V and 5 bases at J; junction bases unmatched: 9. The CDR3 extends over 15 amino acids. Germline V gene sequence: CDR1 PRHDT, CDR2 FYEKMQ (reference sequence). The DNA of the CDR3 is TGTGCCAGCAGCTCCCGACAGGGGGATTTCGACGAGCAGTACTTC. This sequence encodes CASSSRQGDFDEQYF.

This chain connects TRBV7-9 to TRBJ2-1; 13 bases align to TRBD2. This CDR3 comprises 16 residues. Looked up from germline, CDR1 is SEHNR and CDR2 is FQNEAQ (reference sequence). The ends lost 4 bases at V and 2 bases at J; junction bases unmatched: 2. This CDR3 reads CASSSLAGGPYNEQFF. The CDR3 coding sequence is TGTGCCAGCAGCTCACTAGCGGGGGGGCCCTACAATGAGCAGTTCTTC. The entire variable domain, with the rest obtained from reference TRBV7-9 and TRBJ2-1, is as follows: DTGVSQNPRHKITKRGQNVTFRCDPISEHNRLYWYRQTLGQGPEFLTYFQNEAQLEKSRLLSDRFSAERPKGSFSTLEIQRTEQGDSAMYLCASSSLAGGPYNEQFFGPGTRLTVL.

Comment on this clone: A read error may produce the germline difference seen at one junction end. The V gene is TRBV7-9, the J gene TRBJ1-4; possible D gene TRBD1, 5 bases. The CDR3 length is 9 residues. Germline CDR1 SEHNR, CDR2 FQNEAQ (reference sequence). CDR3: CASSPGLRF. The CDR3 nucleotides read TGTGCCAGCAGCCCGGGACTGCGATTT.

J is TRBJ2-7 and V is TRBV29-1, with 9 nucleotides matching TRBD1. The J segment lost 6 bases and the V segment lost 7 bases, leaving 10 bases of the junction unmatched. The CDR3 length is 13 residues. Germline values: CDR1 SQVTM, CDR2 ANQGSEA. CDR3 DNA: TGCAGCGGACTTGCGGGACAGGGTGGCGAGCAGTACTTC. Its translation is CSGLAGQGGEQYF.

The chain joins TRBV6-6 to TRBJ2-1; D is perhaps TRBD2 (5 bases). V was clipped by 8 bases and J by 10 bases, with 15 bases between them. CDR1 is MNHNY, CDR2 SVGAGI, per germline (reference sequence). This CDR3 is 12 amino acids long. CDR3 sequence (DNA): TGTGCCAGCGGCCGGACTGACTTAGAGCAGTTCTTC. Its protein product is CASGRTDLEQFF.

This chain connects TRBV29-1 to TRBJ1-2, with TRBD1 as a possible D gene (5 bases). V gave up 3 bases and J gave up 2 bases, with 16 bases separating them. This CDR3 is built from 15 residues. Germline CDR1 is SQVTM and CDR2 is ANQGSEA. The CDR3 loop is CSVDLGRQTNYGYTF. Written as DNA, the CDR3 is TGCAGCGTTGACCTAGGGCGACAGACCAACTATGGCTACACCTTC.

This clone has a handful of counts. This chain uses TRBV29-1 with TRBJ2-5; 12 nucleotides line up with TRBD2. Per germline, CDR1 SQVTM and CDR2 ANQGSEA. The length of the CDR3 is 11 residues. Trimming cost V 8 bases and J 9 bases; bases outside gene matches: 4. The CDR3: CSFGTSGSQYF. DNA for the CDR3: TGCAGCTTCGGGACTAGCGGGTCCCAGTACTTC.

J is TRBJ2-7 and V is TRBV30; possibly TRBD1 or TRBD2 for D (5 bases each). The germline gives CDR1 GTSNPN, CDR2 SVGIG (reference sequence). This CDR3 region has 14 residues. V was pared by 2 bases and J by 0 bases, with 11 bases between. The CDR3 bases are TGTGCCTGGAGTACGGGGCCTAGCTCCTACGAGCAGTACTTC. It yields the protein CAWSTGPSSYEQYF.

There are a few counts of this clone. This chain connects TRBV29-1 to TRBJ1-2; D unclear. The length of the CDR3 is 13 residues. V lost 2 bases and J lost 5, with 12 bases in between. The V gene's germline CDR1 is SQVTM and CDR2 ANQGSEA. The CDR3 loop is CSVESASNYGYTF. CDR3 sequence (DNA): TGCAGCGTTGAATCTGCGAGTAATTATGGCTACACCTTC.

This clone appeared a single time. This rearrangement joins TRBV25-1 to TRBJ2-3; D is possibly TRBD1 or TRBD2 (5 bases each). V was shortened by 3 bases and J by 3 bases, with 10 bases between the two germline ends. The germline CDR1 and CDR2 sequences are MGHDK and SYGVNS. The CDR3 is 14 amino acids. The CDR3 sequence is CASSDRGVTDTQYF. The CDR3 nucleotides read TGTGCCAGCAGTGACCGAGGGGTGACAGATACGCAGTATTTT.

CDR3 sequence (DNA): TGTGCCAGCAGCTTAGGGAGCGGATCTGTGGAGACCCAGTACTTC. It translates to CASSLGSGSVETQYF. V is TRBV7-3 and J is TRBJ2-5, with D perhaps matching TRBD2 (5 bases). Germline values: CDR1 SGHTA, CDR2 FQGTGA. The ends were cut back, 2 bases at V and 5 bases at J, with 15 bases in the middle. The CDR3 extends over 15 amino acids. Combining the CDR3 with reference TRBV7-3 and TRBJ2-5 gives the whole variable domain GAGVSQTPSNKVTEKGKYVELRCDPISGHTALYWYRQSLGQGPEFLIYFQGTGAADDSGLPNDRFFAVRPEGSVSTLKIQRTERGDSAVYLCASSLGSGSVETQYFGPGTRLLVL.

The chain uses TRBV6-1 and TRBJ2-2; 12 bases agree with TRBD2. J was trimmed by 5 bases and V by 4 bases; bases with no gene match: 5. CDR3 size: 16 residues. The germline gives CDR1 MNHNS, CDR2 SASEGT. CDR3 loop: CASSAGLAGKTGELFF. The CDR3, as DNA: TGTGCCAGCAGTGCCGGACTAGCGGGGAAGACCGGGGAGCTGTTTTTT.

This clone was counted a few times. This chain joins TRBV29-1 and TRBJ1-1, with a possible D match to TRBD1 (6 bases). Germline V gives CDR1 SQVTM, CDR2 ANQGSEA. V lost 5 bases and J 4 bases, leaving 11 bases between the germline ends. The CDR3 is 12 amino acids. The chain's CDR3 is CSVPRGGTEAFF. CDR3 nucleotides: TGCAGCGTTCCCAGGGGAGGCACTGAAGCTTTCTTT.

J is TRBJ2-1 and V is TRBV30; D gene ambiguous. Germline lookup yields CDR1 GTSNPN and CDR2 SVGIG (reference sequence). The CDR3 runs to 13 residues. The V end lost 6 bases, the J end lost 0 bases, and 9 bases lay between the germline ends. This CDR3 reads CACSANSYNEQFF. Here the CDR3 DNA reads TGTGCCTGTTCAGCGAACTCCTACAATGAGCAGTTCTTC.

The sample holds a few counts of this clone. This chain connects TRBV4-1 to TRBJ2-2, with a weak D call TRBD1 (6 bases). Germline assignment: CDR1 MGHRA and CDR2 YSYEKL. This CDR3 is built from 15 residues. V shed 6 bases and J shed 1 base, with 12 bases lying between them. As DNA, the CDR3 is TGCGCCAGCAGTCGACCGGGACAGAACACCGGGGAGCTGTTTTTT. Translation: CASSRPGQNTGELFF.

This chain uses TRBV7-9 with TRBJ1-5; the match to TRBD1 covers 8 bases. Germline loops: CDR1 SEHNR, CDR2 FQNEAQ (reference sequence). CDR3 length: 14 residues. After removal of 5 bases from V and 5 bases from J, the junction contained 5 bases not matched to a gene. CDR3 in amino acids: CASSPSGGDQPQHF. DNA for the CDR3: TGTGCCAGCAGCCCCTCAGGGGGCGATCAGCCCCAGCATTTT.

Written as DNA, the CDR3 is TGTGCCAGCAGCTTAGACCTGTCAGACTATGGCTACACCTTC. Protein product: CASSLDLSDYGYTF. The rearrangement links TRBV7-9 to TRBJ1-2; D ambiguous. V lost 1 base, J lost 3 bases, and 9 bases lay in between. This CDR3 comprises 14 residues. Germline V gene data show CDR1 as SEHNR and CDR2 as FQNEAQ (reference sequence). Full variable domain (rest looked up from reference TRBV7-9 and TRBJ1-2): DTGVSQNPRHKITKRGQNVTFRCDPISEHNRLYWYRQTLGQGPEFLTYFQNEAQLEKSRLLSDRFSAERPKGSFSTLEIQRTEQGDSAMYLCASSLDLSDYGYTFGSGTRLTVV.